This T cell receptor beta chain came from a study of T cells expressing NK-cell markers. The overall study: In sorted CD3+CD56+NKG2C+, CD3+CD56+NKG2C- and CD3+CD56-NKG2C+ T cells, TCR beta repertoires were obtained. Sequencing covered eight donors, seven HCMV-seropositive and one seronegative. The study, taken as a whole, reports: In roughly six donors, dominant NKG2C+ clonotypes were roughly 1.0-8% of CD8+ T cells. Whether expanded NKG2C+ T cell clones recognized HCMV stayed uncertain.

No DNA is given; TCRdb re-called the 5' RACE reads and lists each CDR3 protein once. This repertoire includes 350,000 to 400,000 distinct CDR3 sequences. About this clonotype: Its antigen is not identified.

Germline CDR1 and CDR2: SGHKS and YYEKEE (reference sequence). The CDR3 is made up of 17 amino acids. Specimen: blood T cells: a sorted CD56 or NKG2C T cell subset, CD4+ or CD8+ T cells, or bulk PBMC T cells (not recorded which). V and J are TRBV5-5 and TRBJ1-5; TCRdb gives TRBD1 as the D gene, but with no DNA this cannot be confirmed. The sequence derives from a woman in her forties or fifties in good health. CDR3 loop: CASSPFPQGNLNQPQHF.